This T cell receptor beta chain was captured by sequencing in a study of T cells in Graves' hyperthyroidism and ophthalmopathy (dated by TCRdb to between 2017 and 2020). Notes on the research overall: To identify distinguishing TCR V-J signatures, a discovery cohort of some 99 patients was used, comprising 43 with Graves' ophthalmopathy and some 57 with stable Graves' hyperthyroidism. Whether ophthalmopathy could be predicted prospectively was tested in an independent validation cohort made up of approximately 19 hyperthyroidism patients plus 17 patients who later progressed to ophthalmopathy. For training and testing, the 100 or so patients in the discovery cohort were randomly divided in a 7:3 ratio. In addition, the study compared T-cell repertoires in thyroid tissue and in blood from a handful of Graves' hyperthyroidism patients. Following sampling, methimazole starting at 30 mg daily was given to hyperthyroidism patients, and high-dose intravenous methylprednisolone was given to ophthalmopathy patients. The paper reports TCR Vbeta CDR3 sequencing of roughly 140 peripheral blood samples: 43 ophthalmopathy, under 80 hyperthyroidism and some 17 progressor patients.

TCR beta CDR3 regions were amplified from RNA transcripts. A first-round RT-PCR of the TCR CDR3 used the HTBI primer set with the Qiagen OneStep RT-PCR kit. Libraries were constructed in a second round of multiplex PCR, after which size selection and purification were performed. Paired-end sequencing of the libraries was performed with 100 bp reads on an Illumina HiSeq2000. Regarding the original processing steps: SOAPnuke was used to process the raw data, with reads discarded if the reads contained adapters or uncalled bases, had a mean Phred below 15, or lacked an exact constant-primer or identifier match. High-quality paired reads were merged using COPE v1.2.5, and each unique nucleotide sequence was defined as a clonotype. MiTCR v1.1 was used to align the clonotypes against IMGT TRBV, TRBD and TRBJ reference segments. Analysis was restricted to V-J combinations with a frequency above 0.0001, which covered roughly 99% of repertoires. The TCS score was defined as F50 (clonal expansion) divided by E x V (chaos), with BLOSUM62-based TCRdist calculated between CDR3 peptides within each V-J. Welch's t-statistics and random forest reduced approximately 520 V-J features to 13, which were used in a naive Bayes classifier (R e1071). The Morisita-Horn index was used to measure how similar the thyroid and blood repertoires were. TCRdb handled the public reads itself, with Q25 trimming in fastp and clone calling in MiXCR, and kept productive beta chains. Merged by CDR3 protein, the rows form single entries marked with the most common genes and DNA. The V and J calls and clone size come from TCRdb's table, not from the authors' own analysis. In all, the sample holds 550,000 to 700,000 distinct CDR3 sequences, and about 45% of those were seen once. The ten top clones hold 19% of the sample.

What the research found in general, with its limitations: No statistical method was used to fix the sample size in advance, and group allocation was not hidden from the investigators. In validation, progression to ophthalmopathy was predicted by the model with about 70% sensitivity and 72% to 85% specificity, a median of around 5.9 months before onset. Ophthalmopathy was separated from stable hyperthyroidism by a 13 V-J signature model, with over 85% sensitivity and roughly 81% specificity obtained in cross-validation and 80%/75% obtained in testing. Blood samples also contained most of the expanded thyroid clonotypes (frequency above 0.001), which suggests that blood repertoires may reflect thyroid immune responses.

Any patient with an uncontrolled infection, another autoimmune disease, pregnancy or lactation was excluded. Clinical symptoms, serum thyroxine and TRAb, thyroid ultrasound, and orbital computed tomography formed the basis for the diagnoses. Total RNA was extracted with Trizol reagent, and quality was checked on an Agilent 2100 Bioanalyzer. As regards this clonotype: Its target antigen remains unknown. One base away there is no much larger clone; base qualities are not given.

From its cysteine to its phenylalanine, the CDR3 spans 14 amino acids. Just the 42-base CDR3 DNA is kept, in frame starting at base 1. V was cut back by 5 bases and J by 0 bases, leaving a gap of 8 bases between them. The germline V gene encodes CDR1 SGHAT and CDR2 FQNNGV. The sequencing sample was made of peripheral blood or thyroid tissue (not recorded which). This clonotype was sampled from an adult woman with Graves' disease, either hyperthyroidism or ophthalmopathy (not recorded which). The sequence joins TRBV11-2 to TRBJ1-5; the D gene is unclear. DNA sequence: TGTGCCAGCAGCGAGAGGGCTAGCAATCAGCCCCAGCATTTT. Translated, it reads CASSERASNQPQHF.